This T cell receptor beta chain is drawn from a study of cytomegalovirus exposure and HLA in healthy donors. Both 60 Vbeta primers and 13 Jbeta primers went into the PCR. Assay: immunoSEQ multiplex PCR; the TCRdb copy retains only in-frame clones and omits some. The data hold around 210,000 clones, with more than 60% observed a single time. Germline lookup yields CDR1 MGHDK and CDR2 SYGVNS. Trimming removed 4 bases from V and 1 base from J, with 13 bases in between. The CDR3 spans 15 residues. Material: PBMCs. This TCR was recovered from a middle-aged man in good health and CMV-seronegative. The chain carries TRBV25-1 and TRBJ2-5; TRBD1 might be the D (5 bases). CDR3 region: CASSGRQTIQETQYF. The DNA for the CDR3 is TGTGCCAGCAGTGGTAGACAGACCATCCAAGAGACCCAGTACTTC. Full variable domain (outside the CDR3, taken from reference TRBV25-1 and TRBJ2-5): EADIYQTPRYLVIGTGKKITLECSQTMGHDKMYWYQQDPGMELHLIHYSYGVNSTEKGDLSSESTVSRIRTEHFPLTLESARPSHTSQYLCASSGRQTIQETQYFGPGTRLLVL.